The sequence of this T cell receptor beta chain was determined in a study of cytotoxic CD8 clonotypes in ibrutinib-treated CLL. Study-wide background: Response samples were taken after a median of about 12 months on treatment, range 6 to 36.

Here immunoSEQ multiplex PCR was the method, and the copy in TCRdb shows in-frame clones only, minus some. The sample yields around 310,000 clones, almost 80% seen once. About this clone itself: Its antigen is not identified.

CDR3 length: 14 residues. V lost 1 base and J 9 bases, leaving 16 bases between the germline ends. The germline V gene has CDR1 MDHEN and CDR2 SYDVKM. Regarding the study as a whole: At progression, clonality fell back toward baseline after rising at ibrutinib response. Public clonotypes occurred uncommonly; on treatment, they contracted or remained stable. Clonality was higher at baseline than in age-matched healthy donors and tracked circulating CD8+ T-cell counts.

The sequencing here drew on PBMCs, taken before ibrutinib treatment. The chain recombines TRBV28 with TRBJ2-7; D not resolved. The sequence derives from a human donor with chronic lymphocytic leukemia. The CDR3 protein is CASSLSVPHRGQYF. The CDR3 region has the DNA TGTGCCAGCAGTTTATCAGTCCCGCATCGAGGGCAGTACTTC.